This TCR beta chain was obtained from a study of blood T cell repertoires in COVID-19. Generated by immunoSEQ multiplex PCR, the TCRdb table keeps only in-frame clones and is missing some. The sample shows approximately 220,000 clones, around 89% of them seen only once. Recovery among Cohort 3 donors was established by two negative PCRs, clearance, or symptom resolution. The origin of this receptor is a woman in her thirties who had recovered from COVID-19. The source material was PBMCs or T cells enriched from blood (not recorded which).

CDR3 sequence reads: CASSNMFLARTGELFF. The CDR3 DNA follows: TGTGCCAGCAGCAACATGTTCCTAGCGCGCACCGGGGAGCTGTTTTTT. The chain has TRBV4-2 and TRBJ2-2; a weak D match, TRBD2 (6 bases). The CDR3 sequence is 16 residues long. The germline V gene has CDR1 LGHNA and CDR2 YNFKEQ. Deletions cut 5 bases from V and 4 bases from J, with 17 bases between.